The 14 T cell receptor beta chains presented below share a single source sample, sequenced in a study of blood T cells in healthy people across ages. A sample-barcoded 5' primer and a J-beta primer mix were used in a second PCR of roughly 7 to 11 cycles. MiXCR, applied by TCRdb to the 5' RACE reads, yields one record per CDR3 protein. The data show 800,000 or so distinct CDR3 sequences, with 60% to 80% seen just once and approximately 30% held by the top ten. The sequenced sample was blood. The receptors originated from a young man in good health.

This chain uses TRBV13 with TRBJ2-7; 9 positions agree with TRBD1. The CDR3 length is 15 residues. Germline V gives CDR1 PRHDT, CDR2 FYEKMQ (reference sequence). Trimming took 0 bases from V and 10 from J; bases not matched to a gene: 10. The CDR3 nucleotides are TGTGCCAGCAGCTTAGGGACAGGGGGATCGGAGGCCCAGTACTTC. Its protein product is CASSLGTGGSEAQYF.

The J gene is TRBJ2-7, the V gene TRBV3-1; D perhaps matches TRBD2 (5 bases). The CDR3 extends over 14 amino acids. V lost 5 bases and J lost 1, with 12 bases in between. Germline CDR1 and CDR2: LGHDT and YNNKEL (reference sequence). CDR3 nucleotides: TGTGCCAGCAGCACCGGGGATAGATCCTACGAGCAGTACTTC. Protein sequence: CASSTGDRSYEQYF.

Only a few counts were recorded for this clonotype. The V and J genes are TRBV29-1 and TRBJ2-6; D is unclear. From germline, CDR1 is SQVTM and CDR2 ANQGSEA. V dropped 4 bases and J dropped 2 bases, with 6 bases sitting between them. The CDR3 consists of 13 residues. CDR3 sequence reads: CSVGVAGANVLTF. The DNA of the CDR3 is TGCAGCGTTGGAGTCGCTGGGGCCAACGTCCTGACTTTC. Using reference TRBV29-1 and TRBJ2-6 for the parts outside the CDR3, the full variable domain is SAVISQKPSRDICQRGTSLTIQCQVDSQVTMMFWYRQQPGQSLTLIATANQGSEATYESGFVIDKFPISRPNLTFSTLTVSNMSPEDSSIYLCSVGVAGANVLTFGAGSRLTVL.

The J gene is TRBJ2-7, the V gene TRBV5-6, with 12 bases identical to TRBD1. The trim removed 4 bases at V and 1 base at J, leaving 6 bases unmatched. The germline V gene encodes CDR1 SGHDT and CDR2 YYEEEE. The CDR3 is made up of 16 amino acids. The CDR3 region is CASSRDRGRISYEQYF. CDR3 nucleotide sequence: TGTGCCAGCAGCCGGGACAGGGGGCGTATATCCTACGAGCAGTACTTC. Full variable domain (outside the CDR3, taken from reference TRBV5-6 and TRBJ2-7): DAGVTQSPTHLIKTRGQQVTLRCSPKSGHDTVSWYQQALGQGPQFIFQYYEEEERQRGNFPDRFSGHQFPNYSSELNVNALLLGDSALYLCASSRDRGRISYEQYFGPGTRLTVT.

The V gene is TRBV7-9, the J gene TRBJ2-7; D gene uncertain. CDR3 length: 14 amino acids. V lost 3 bases to trimming and J lost 1 base, with 10 bases between them. Germline CDR1 SEHNR, CDR2 FQNEAQ (reference sequence). The CDR3 DNA follows: TGTGCCAGCAGCTTCGTGGAGCCATCCTACGAGCAGTACTTC. This encodes CASSFVEPSYEQYF.

The chain recombines TRBV7-9 with TRBJ1-2, with D perhaps matching TRBD1 (5 bases). CDR3 length: 14 amino acids. The germline gives CDR1 SEHNR, CDR2 FQNEAQ (reference sequence). Trimming left V 1 base short and J 2 bases short, with 8 bases between. The CDR3 DNA follows: TGTGCCAGCAGCTTAGAGACAGTGAACTATGGCTACACCTTC. As protein: CASSLETVNYGYTF.

The V gene is TRBV5-1, the J gene TRBJ2-3, with a weak D call TRBD1 (7 bases). The germline V gene encodes CDR1 SGHRS and CDR2 YFSETQ. Trimming took off 3 bases at V and 2 bases at J, with 13 bases between the two ends. The CDR3 is 15 residues long. CDR3 amino acids: CASSWRDRSTDTQYF. In nucleotides, the CDR3 is TGCGCCAGCAGCTGGAGGGACAGATCCACAGATACGCAGTATTTT.

In its sample, this clonotype was seen a few times. The J gene is TRBJ2-7, the V gene TRBV5-5; 7 bases agree with TRBD1. V dropped 4 bases and J dropped 2; count of bases not matched to a gene: 9. The germline V gene has CDR1 SGHKS and CDR2 YYEKEE (reference sequence). The CDR3 consists of 15 residues. CDR3 residues: CASSPLQGIAYEQYF. CDR3 in DNA: TGTGCCAGCAGCCCCCTACAGGGGATTGCCTACGAGCAGTACTTC.

The chain couples TRBV12-3 or TRBV12-4 to TRBJ2-4; weak D call: TRBD1 (6 bases). Near its end, the DNA agrees better with TRBJ2-7, so the J call may be wrong. CDR3 length: 14 residues. CDR3 protein: CASSLPGHSYEQYF. In DNA, the CDR3 is TGTGCCAGCAGTTTGCCGGGACACTCCTACGAGCAGTACTTC.

The chain recombines TRBV20-1 with TRBJ1-2; 8 bases are a match to TRBD1. The CDR3 has 13 residues. With 1 base clipped from V and 6 bases from J, the junction kept 4 bases outside the gene matches. Looked up from germline, CDR1 is DFQATT and CDR2 is SNEGSKA (reference sequence). The CDR3 sequence is CSARGTGTNGYTF. DNA of the CDR3: TGCAGTGCTAGAGGGACAGGGACGAATGGCTACACCTTC.

This clonotype was counted once. This chain links TRBV27 with TRBJ2-4, with 9 positions matching TRBD1. Gene TRBJ2-7 matches the end of the DNA better, so the J call may be wrong. The CDR3 loop spans 16 amino acids. The germline V gene has CDR1 MNHEY and CDR2 SMNVEV (reference sequence). The CDR3 DNA reads as TGTGCCAGCAGTGCGCCTTGGGGACAGGGTCGGAACGAGCAGTACTTC. Protein sequence: CASSAPWGQGRNEQYF.

The chain is built from TRBV29-1 and TRBJ2-1, with TRBD2 identical over 10 bases. The germline V gene encodes CDR1 SQVTM and CDR2 ANQGSEA. The CDR3 runs to 15 residues. V was pared by 0 bases and J by 8 bases, with 7 bases of the junction left unmatched. In DNA form, the CDR3 reads TGCAGCGTTGAAGAAATAGCGGGGGGCCAGGATGAGCAGTTCTTC. It yields the protein CSVEEIAGGQDEQFF.

Only one count was recorded for this clonotype. The V gene is TRBV10-3, the J gene TRBJ2-5; 11 nucleotides agree with TRBD1. The end of the DNA fits TRBJ2-7 better, so the J call may be wrong. The CDR3 is 14 amino acids. CDR1 and CDR2 from the germline V gene are ENHRY and SYGVKD. CDR3 sequence (DNA): TGTGCCATCAGGGGGGGACAGGGGGCCTACGAGCAGTACTTC. This translates into CAIRGGQGAYEQYF.

The V call is TRBV14, the J call TRBJ2-1; 9 bases are a match to TRBD2. The V and J ends lost 3 bases and 5 bases, in that order; junction bases with no gene match: 5. The CDR3 covers 15 residues. Germline CDR1 is SGHDN and CDR2 is FVKESK. In DNA, the CDR3 is TGTGCCAGCAGCCAGGGGCGGGGGGGGCACAATGAGCAGTTCTTC. Translating it yields CASSQGRGGHNEQFF.